These 27 T cell receptor beta chains share one sample of origin, sequenced in a study of regulatory T cells in long-lasting Graves disease. Arm-PCR with iRepertoire HTBI primers amplified the CDR3 regions for these TCR beta libraries. TCRdb reanalysed the multiplex PCR reads using MiXCR and keeps one entry per CDR3 protein. The sample consists of roughly 500,000 distinct CDR3 sequences, around 12% of them appearing once. The sample's time point: newly diagnosed GD, antithyroid drugs for less than 3 months. From RNA extracted from PBMCs, the TCR library was made. These data were also reused for a study on T cells in Graves' hyperthyroidism and ophthalmopathy.

The sample consisted of peripheral blood mononuclear cells (PBMCs), taken at new diagnosis, from a patient treated with antithyroid drugs. Source of these receptors: a woman in her 30s with Graves disease.

This clonotype has a count of ten or more. The rearrangement links TRBV12-3 or TRBV12-4 to TRBJ2-7; possibly TRBD2 for D (5 bases). V lost 1 base and J lost 5, with 12 bases in between. This CDR3 contains 14 residues. CDR3 sequence: CASSLGRVRDEQYF. The CDR3, as DNA: TGTGCCAGCAGTTTAGGGCGGGTTCGCGACGAGCAGTACTTC.

This clonotype was seen ten or more times. V is TRBV20-1 and J is TRBJ1-1, with 8 bases fitting TRBD1. V was clipped by 2 bases and J by 3 bases; unmatched bases: 8. The CDR3 runs to 15 residues. Looked up from germline, CDR1 is DFQATT and CDR2 is SNEGSKA (reference sequence). The CDR3 reads CSARSTQGDYTEAFF. CDR3 sequence (DNA): TGCAGTGCTAGATCCACACAGGGGGACTACACTGAAGCTTTCTTT.

This clonotype has a count of ten or more. The chain links TRBV27 to TRBJ1-6; TRBD1 agrees at 9 bases. Germline CDR1 MNHEY, CDR2 SMNVEV (reference sequence). After removal of 0 bases from V and 9 bases from J, the junction contained 6 bases not matched to a gene. This CDR3 is built from 16 residues. The CDR3 nucleotides read TGTGCCAGCAGTTTATCTGTCGGGACAGGGACTTCACCCCTCCACTTT. Protein: CASSLSVGTGTSPLHF.

This clonotype was seen repeatedly, ten times or more. The chain has TRBV27 and TRBJ1-2; TRBD1 is a possible D gene (5 bases). The CDR3 length is 15 residues. Trimming stripped 0 bases from V and 2 bases from J, with 10 bases between. Germline V CDR1 and CDR2: MNHEY, SMNVEV (reference sequence). DNA of the CDR3: TGTGCCAGCAGTTTATCATACAGGAGGAACTATGGCTACACCTTC. Its protein product is CASSLSYRRNYGYTF.

In its sample, this clonotype was seen a few times. V and J are TRBV9 and TRBJ2-1; 8 bases are shared with TRBD2. The CDR3 runs 15 residues. Germline values: CDR1 SGDLS, CDR2 YYNGEE. The ends lost 0 bases at V and 7 bases at J; junction bases unmatched: 6. Here the CDR3 DNA reads TGTGCCAGCAGCGTAGGACTAGCGCTTACAAATGAGCAGTTCTTC. It yields the protein CASSVGLALTNEQFF.

With respect to this clonotype: A read error may account for a junction end that differs from germline. V gene TRBV18 combines with J gene TRBJ1-4, with D possibly TRBD1 on 5 matching bases. Per germline, CDR1 KGHSH and CDR2 LQKENI. The CDR3 is 13 residues long. The CDR3 nucleotides are TGTGCCAGCTCACCTGGGACGACAGAATACCCCACTTTT. This sequence encodes CASSPGTTEYPTF.

This clonotype was recorded at least ten times. The rearrangement links TRBV6-5 to TRBJ2-1; D possibly matches TRBD1 or TRBD2 (5 bases each). The germline gives CDR1 MNHEY, CDR2 SVGAGI. The CDR3 sequence is 16 residues long. The V end was cut by 4 bases, the J end by 4 bases, with 17 bases between. The CDR3 DNA sequence: TGTGCCAGCAGTTCCGATCTGGGGACCGTATACAATGAGCAGTTCTTC. Translated, it gives CASSSDLGTVYNEQFF.

Many counts were recorded for this clonotype. The J gene is TRBJ2-7, the V gene TRBV27; D may correspond to TRBD1 or TRBD2 (5 bases each). V lost 5 bases, J lost 5 bases, and 22 bases lay in between. This CDR3 has 16 residues. CDR1 is MNHEY and CDR2 is SMNVEV in the germline V gene (reference sequence). CDR3 DNA sequence: TGTGCCAGCAGTCCCGGGACGGGTGTCTCTGGACACGAGCAGTACTTC. This encodes CASSPGTGVSGHEQYF.

This chain joins TRBV2 and TRBJ2-7; no clear D gene. The CDR3 covers 12 residues. Per the germline V gene, CDR1 is SNHLY and CDR2 is FYNNEI. V lost 6 bases and J 3 bases, leaving 9 bases between the germline ends. DNA for the CDR3: TGTGCCAGCAGCTTCCCCGACTACGAGCAGTACTTC. It yields the protein CASSFPDYEQYF.

This clonotype was observed many times. J is TRBJ2-5 and V is TRBV30, with D tentatively TRBD1 or TRBD2 (5 bases each). Trimming shortened V by 8 bases and J by 2 bases, and 18 bases separated the two germline ends. CDR3 length: 14 amino acids. CDR1 GTSNPN and CDR2 SVGIG come from the germline V gene (reference sequence). In nucleotides, the CDR3 is TGTGCCATACGGCCCGGGACCGCGCAAGAGACCCAGTACTTC. Translated: CAIRPGTAQETQYF.

There are a few counts of this clonotype. Relative to the germline gene, one junction end is altered; a read error may explain this. The rearrangement uses TRBV5-1 and TRBJ2-3, with D possibly called TRBD1 or TRBD2 (5 bases each). Germline V lookup: CDR1 SGHRS, CDR2 YFSETQ. CDR3 length equals 12 residues. The chain's CDR3 is CASSLGVLRDPF. CDR3 DNA sequence: TGCGCCAGCAGTTTGGGGGTATTACGGGACCCTTTT. The entire variable domain, with the rest obtained from reference TRBV5-1 and TRBJ2-3, is as follows: KAGVTQTPRYLIKTRGQQVTLSCSPISGHRSVSWYQQTPGQGLQFLFEYFSETQRNKGNFPGRFSGRQFSNSRSEMNVSTLELGDSALYLCASSLGVLRDPFGPGTRLTVL.

In its sample, this clonotype was seen many times. V is TRBV11-2 and J is TRBJ2-2, with TRBD2 as a possible D gene (6 bases). The V gene lost 3 bases and the J gene lost 6 bases, with 14 bases spanning the gap. Germline values: CDR1 SGHAT, CDR2 FQNNGV. The CDR3 extends over 15 amino acids. The CDR3 DNA follows: TGTGCCAGCAGCTTGGAGCGGGTGGGAGCCGGGGAGCTGTTTTTT. Residues: CASSLERVGAGELFF.

This clonotype came up a few times. The rearrangement joins TRBV18 to TRBJ1-1; D perhaps matches TRBD1 (6 bases). This CDR3 contains 15 residues. Germline V gene data show CDR1 as KGHSH and CDR2 as LQKENI. Deletions cut 1 base from V and 1 base from J, with 10 bases between. Here the CDR3 reads CASSPLRGSNTEAFF. CDR3 DNA sequence: TGTGCCAGCTCACCACTCAGGGGCTCGAACACTGAAGCTTTCTTT.

This clonotype was recorded at least ten times. The V call is TRBV28, the J call TRBJ1-5; the D is unclear. Trimming stripped 2 bases from V and 3 bases from J, with 11 bases between. This CDR3 region has 15 residues. CDR1 MDHEN and CDR2 SYDVKM come from the germline V gene. Written as DNA, the CDR3 is TGTGCCAGCAGTTTAAGTTGGCAGGCCAATCAGCCCCAGCATTTT. This encodes CASSLSWQANQPQHF. The variable domain in full, completed from reference TRBV28 and TRBJ1-5, reads DVKVTQSSRYLVKRTGEKVFLECVQDMDHENMFWYRQDPGLGLRLIYFSYDVKMKEKGDIPEGYSVSREKKERFSLILESASTNQTSMYLCASSLSWQANQPQHFGDGTRLSIL.

In this sample, this clonotype turned up many times. The V and J genes are TRBV6-1 and TRBJ2-7; a possible D gene is TRBD1 (5 bases). The V and J ends lost 5 bases and 2 bases respectively, with 13 bases between them. Germline V CDR1 and CDR2: MNHNS, SASEGT. CDR3 size: 14 residues. CDR3 sequence reads: CASSPRQSTYEQYF. DNA of the CDR3: TGTGCCAGCAGTCCTCGACAGTCTACCTACGAGCAGTACTTC.

This clonotype was seen at least ten times. The V call is TRBV2, the J call TRBJ1-5, with D tentatively TRBD1 (6 bases). V was cut by 6 bases and J by 0 bases, with 12 bases left in between. Germline V gene data show CDR1 as SNHLY and CDR2 as FYNNEI. CDR3 length equals 15 residues. CDR3 protein: CASRTLDSSNQPQHF. In nucleotides, the CDR3 is TGTGCCAGCAGAACTTTGGACAGTAGCAATCAGCCCCAGCATTTT.

This clonotype was counted at least ten times. This chain connects TRBV6-1 to TRBJ1-1; the match to TRBD1 covers 8 bases. Germline values: CDR1 MNHNS, CDR2 SASEGT. Unmatched junction bases numbered 12, after V lost 5 bases and J lost 4 bases. This CDR3 spans 16 amino acids. This chain's CDR3 is CASSRVQGAQVTEAFF. The CDR3 DNA sequence: TGTGCCAGCAGTCGAGTTCAGGGGGCACAGGTCACTGAAGCTTTCTTT.

The chain joins TRBV6-1 to TRBJ1-2, with D maybe TRBD1 (5 bases). V lost 7 bases to trimming and J lost 4 bases, with 28 bases between them. This CDR3 spans 18 amino acids. Germline-derived CDR1 and CDR2 are MNHNS and SASEGT. For the CDR3, the DNA is TGTGCCAGCAACAGGACGGAGGACCCGTTTGGGTATGGCTATGGCTACACCTTC. As protein: CASNRTEDPFGYGYGYTF.

This clonotype has more than one count but fewer than ten. CDR3: CASSGRGLAGANTGELFF. The CDR3 DNA reads TGTGCCAGTAGTGGAAGAGGACTAGCGGGGGCCAACACCGGGGAGCTGTTTTTT. V and J are TRBV19 and TRBJ2-2, with 13 positions matching TRBD2. This CDR3 contains 18 residues. The trim removed 5 bases at V and 2 bases at J, leaving 8 bases unmatched. Germline V gene data show CDR1 as LNHDA and CDR2 as SQIVND (reference sequence). Full variable domain (missing parts from reference TRBV19 and TRBJ2-2): DGGITQSPKYLFRKEGQNVTLSCEQNLNHDAMYWYRQDPGQGLRLIYYSQIVNDFQKGDIAEGYSVSREKKESFPLTVTSAQKNPTAFYLCASSGRGLAGANTGELFFGEGSRLTVL.

The chain combines TRBV5-1 with TRBJ2-1; 7 nucleotides match TRBD2. The length of the CDR3 is 11 residues. In germline, CDR1 is SGHRS, CDR2 YFSETQ. The V and J ends lost 4 bases and 9 bases, in that order; junction bases with no gene match: 1. The CDR3 here is CASSGTTEQFF. The CDR3 DNA is TGCGCCAGCAGCGGGACTACTGAGCAGTTCTTC.

The V and J genes are TRBV18 and TRBJ1-1; D unresolved. The ends were cut back, 4 bases at V and 6 bases at J, with 9 bases in the middle. The CDR3 is made up of 12 amino acids. Germline loops: CDR1 KGHSH, CDR2 LQKENI. The chain's CDR3 is CASSLERAEAFF. The CDR3 DNA sequence: TGTGCCAGCTCACTCGAGAGGGCTGAAGCTTTCTTT.

The sample holds a few counts of this clonotype. Germline and junction disagree at one end, which may indicate a read error. The chain employs TRBV4-1 and TRBJ2-7; D not certain. Germline assignment: CDR1 MGHRA and CDR2 YSYEKL. The CDR3 consists of 15 residues. The chain's CDR3 is CVSSQIFGSIHEQYF. CDR3 in DNA: TGCGTCAGCAGCCAGATTTTTGGATCGATCCACGAGCAGTACTTC.

This clonotype was detected many times. This chain uses TRBV7-9 with TRBJ2-1; 8 bases map to TRBD2. J lost 6 bases, V lost 0 bases, and 10 bases had no gene match. Germline V gene data show CDR1 as SEHNR and CDR2 as FQNEAQ (reference sequence). The CDR3 sequence is 17 residues long. This CDR3 reads CASSLANLAGPVNEQFF. CDR3 nucleotides: TGTGCCAGCAGCTTAGCTAACTTAGCGGGACCCGTCAATGAGCAGTTCTTC.

At least ten counts were recorded for this clonotype. This chain connects TRBV27 to TRBJ1-2, with D perhaps matching TRBD1 (6 bases). This CDR3 contains 13 residues. From germline, CDR1 is MNHEY and CDR2 SMNVEV (reference sequence). Trimming removed 5 bases at V and 5 bases at J, with 12 bases between. CDR3 nucleotides: TGTGCCAGCAGTGGGTTGACAGGATATGGCTACACCTTC. Its translation is CASSGLTGYGYTF.

The V gene is TRBV15, the J gene TRBJ2-1, with D perhaps TRBD1 (5 bases). The length of the CDR3 is 19 residues. The V and J ends lost 2 bases and 6 bases respectively, with 26 bases between them. Germline loops: CDR1 LNHNV, CDR2 YYDKDF (reference sequence). CDR3 amino acids: CATSRIWGRPRGGSNEQFF. For the CDR3, the DNA is TGTGCCACCAGCAGAATCTGGGGCAGACCCCGAGGCGGATCCAATGAGCAGTTCTTC.

This clonotype has only a few counts. This chain connects TRBV18 to TRBJ2-7, with D possibly called TRBD1 or TRBD2 (6 bases each). CDR3 length equals 16 residues. CDR1 and CDR2 (germline): KGHSH, LQKENI. The V gene lost 4 bases and the J gene lost 7 bases, with 23 bases spanning the gap. The CDR3 DNA reads as TGTGCCAGCTCACAGGAGGGGGGAACTCCTCATTCTGAGCAGTACTTC. Translating it yields CASSQEGGTPHSEQYF.

This clonotype was found many times. The gene calls are TRBV29-1 and TRBJ2-7; D is unclear. V lost 5 bases and J lost 3, with 11 bases in between. CDR3 length: 12 residues. From germline, CDR1 is SQVTM and CDR2 ANQGSEA. CDR3 loop: CSVLTGGYEQYF. The CDR3 nucleotides read TGCAGCGTTTTGACGGGCGGCTACGAGCAGTACTTC.